This note documents a single T cell receptor beta chain sequence. The antigen is not known. V shed 5 bases and J shed 1 base, with 18 bases lying between them. The CDR3 is 17 amino acids. Germline assignment: CDR1 SEHNR and CDR2 FQNEAQ (reference sequence). The data belong to a study of T cell responses to AZD1222 COVID-19 vaccine. Study findings and constraints: No day 14 peak samples; only post-peak repertoires were characterized. Only 5 or 6 individuals given AZD1222 were seropositive at baseline. The donor group comprised mostly white British people and more females; the analysis possibly underestimated clonal diversity.

This table comes from immunoSEQ multiplex PCR, and its TCRdb copy is limited to in-frame clones, with some not included. The table records over 120,000 clones, about 90% of them present only once. The specimen was peripheral blood, collected on day 0 of AZD1222 vaccination. The chain couples TRBV7-9 to TRBJ1-5; D call uncertain. The receptor's source is an adult in good health. The CDR3 sequence is CASSGEEGRISNQPQHF. The CDR3 DNA reads as TGTGCCAGCAGCGGGGAGGAGGGCAGAATCAGCAATCAGCCCCAGCATTTT.